This T cell receptor beta chain was documented in a study of T cell responses to AZD1222 COVID-19 vaccine. In the study overall: Second doses were pooled across both intervals (about 4 or about 12 weeks).

From germline, CDR1 is LNHDA and CDR2 SQIVND (reference sequence). V lost 7 bases and J lost 4, with 13 bases in between. The length of the CDR3 is 14 residues. In this sample, this clone turned up a few times. Antigen: not known. Method: immunoSEQ multiplex PCR; TCRdb's copy keeps in-frame clones and lacks some. Here the sample spans around 150,000 clones, 90% being singletons. The study, taken as a whole, reports: It was only five to seven AZD1222 recipients who were seropositive at baseline. Targets within unmutated variant regions were reportedly found for nearly half of spike-specific TCRs. Donors, mostly white British, included more females; clonal diversity was possibly underestimated.

The source was peripheral blood, collected on day 0 of AZD1222 vaccination. V and J are TRBV19 and TRBJ1-4; D uncertain. The TCR originated in an adult in good health. CDR3 in DNA: TGTGCCAGTACCCCAGGCCGCGGTAATGAAAAACTGTTTTTT. It encodes CASTPGRGNEKLFF.